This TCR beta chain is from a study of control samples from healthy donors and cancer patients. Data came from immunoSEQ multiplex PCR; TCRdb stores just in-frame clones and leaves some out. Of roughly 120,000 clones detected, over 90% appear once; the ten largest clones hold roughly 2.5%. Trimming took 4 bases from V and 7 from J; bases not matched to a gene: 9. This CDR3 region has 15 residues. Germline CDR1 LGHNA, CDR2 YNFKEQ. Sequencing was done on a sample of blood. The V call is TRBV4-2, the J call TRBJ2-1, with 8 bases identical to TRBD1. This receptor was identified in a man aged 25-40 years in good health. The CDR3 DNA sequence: TGTGCCAGCAGCCTCTCAGGGGGCGCTCATAATGAGCAGTTCTTC. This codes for CASSLSGGAHNEQFF.